This entry is about one T cell receptor (beta chain). Its antigen specificity is not known. Base qualities are not provided; no much larger clone lies one nucleotide away. The data derive from a study of blood T cells in healthy people across ages (dated by TCRdb to the mid-2010s). Regarding the research as a whole: In model experiments, template switching captured roughly one uniquely barcoded TCR beta cDNA molecule for every two T cells. The donors were divided into four age groups: young (average approximately 17 years), middle-aged (approximately 41), aged (roughly 66) and long-lived (about 84). Donors of different ages were randomly distributed across sequencing lanes to avoid experimental bias. Using the same blood draw, the study looked at two additional independent replicas of 1 million unique cDNA reads for two donors, one aged 18 to 30 and the other aged 80 or older. Using deep sequencing normalized with unique cDNA molecular identifiers, the study measured how TCR beta repertoire diversity changes with age.

Systemically healthy Caucasian individuals from Russia, roughly 40 in total and aged about 6 to 100 years, were included as donors. Around 10 milliliters of peripheral blood were drawn from each donor into EDTA-treated Vacutainer tubes. Ficoll-Paque density-gradient centrifugation was used to isolate PBMCs, with at least 6 million per sample. Trizol reagent was used to extract total RNA from the PBMCs, yielding at least 5.5 micrograms per sample. For every donor, flow cytometry on a PBMC aliquot measured the percentage of naive CD45RAhigh/CD27high T cells. Its CDR3 holds 16 amino acids, cysteine through phenylalanine. The kept DNA is CDR3 alone, 48 bases in frame from the first base. The germline V gene yields SGHTA for CDR1 and FQGTGA for CDR2. V lost 5 bases and J lost 5 bases, and the count of bases not matched to a germline gene is 5. The receptor library was made with 5' RACE. For sequencing, an Illumina HiSeq 2500 was employed. A second roughly 6 to 12 cycle PCR used a sample-barcoded 5' primer and a J-beta primer mix. Each TCR beta cDNA molecule received a unique molecular identifier from a template-switch 5' adaptor carrying 12 random nucleotides. At least 3 million CDR3-containing paired-end reads were obtained from each sample. All of the RNA was converted into first-strand cDNA using the Mint cDNA synthesis kit, with a TRBC-specific oligonucleotide serving as the primer. All cDNA was treated with uracil-DNA glycosylase and then went through a first 18-cycle PCR with the universal primers M1SS and BC2_uni_R. The original pipeline was this. Each sample was normalized by randomly selecting 1 million high-quality reads, each carrying a distinct molecular identifier. Reads sharing molecular identifiers were discarded rather than binned into consensus sequences. MiTCR, with a Q25 quality threshold and the strictest error-elimination algorithm, was used for CDR3 identification, clonotype clustering and error correction. Lower-bound total TCR beta diversity was estimated with a nonparametric unseen species model using Euler transformation. TCRdb reworked the public reads: Q25 trimming with fastp, MiXCR clone assembly, productive beta chains retained. Every entry covers one CDR3 protein and lists the most common genes and DNA from its rows. The V and J calls were determined by TCRdb, not by the authors. Recorded for this sample are around 710,000 distinct CDR3 sequences; roughly 44% of them occurred a single time. The top ten clonotypes cover under 25% of the sample.

Points the paper makes about the study in general: Conclusive comparison of naive and antigen-experienced compartments was prevented by the profiling of bulk unsorted PBMCs. There was a strong correlation between observed TCR beta diversity and the percentage of naive T cells measured by flow cytometry. Compared with the aged group, more naive CD4+ T cells, fewer expanded clones and increased TCR diversity were shown by the long-lived group, suggesting age selection. Estimates of total diversity based on one million sequenced T cells were considered lower bounds and underestimates. As age increased, observed TCR beta diversity per million T cells dropped in a roughly linear way, and a significant reduction was already evident by age 40. The CMV infection status of donors was not known, potentially confounding age-related changes in expanded clonotypes.

The clonotype originates from a woman aged 55-69 years in good health. Sequencing was performed on blood. The rearrangement combines TRBV7-3 with TRBJ2-5, and TRBD2 matches 16 of the central bases. The nucleotides read TGTGCCAGCAGCGCGGGACTAGCGGGAGGGCCGGAGACCCAGTACTTC. The resulting protein is CASSAGLAGGPETQYF.